Detailed here is one T cell receptor beta chain. Its antigen is undetermined. CDR1 SGHDT and CDR2 YYEEEE come from the germline V gene. The CDR3 runs to 17 residues. V gave up 0 bases and J gave up 5 bases; unmatched junction bases: 11. Replicate PCRs for sorted subsets used around 200 ng DNA; this equaled 33,000 or so T cell genomes. Profiling relied on immunoSEQ multiplex PCR, and the TCRdb table lists in-frame clones only, not all of them. The table has under 1,100,000 clones, more than 65% seen once; the top ten hold around 1.4%. This record comes from a study of shared clonotypes between healthy human individuals. For the study at large: Per donor, three plates held CD4 naive cells, three held CD4 memory, two held CD8 naive and one held CD8 memory.

Study-level points and caveats: Lower generation probabilities were found for non-shared clonotypes than for those shared by all four donors.

The rearrangement uses TRBV5-6 and TRBJ2-4; 7 bases line up with TRBD1. The source material was memory CD4+ T cells sorted from blood. Subset: CD45RA-negative fraction. The origin of this receptor is a man aged 18 to 35 in good health. DNA of the CDR3: TGTGCCAGCAGCTTGGCCTCGGTCTTCGGGACAGAAAACATTCAGTACTTC. Encoded protein: CASSLASVFGTENIQYF.